These 7 T cell receptor beta chains were all obtained from the same sample, sequenced in a study of blood T cell repertoires in COVID-19. The data were produced by immunoSEQ multiplex PCR, yet TCRdb's version contains in-frame clones alone and is incomplete. The data show roughly 310,000 clones, around nine tenths seen once. Sequences were obtained from peripheral blood. These TCRs come from a woman aged 45-59 years with active or convalescent COVID-19.

This chain links TRBV4-2 with TRBJ2-5; D perhaps matches TRBD2 (6 bases). V was shortened by 2 bases and J by 3 bases, with 10 bases between the two germline ends. The length of the CDR3 is 14 residues. Per germline, CDR1 LGHNA and CDR2 YNFKEQ. The CDR3 sequence is CASSQSTGEETQYF. In nucleotides, the CDR3 is TGTGCCAGCAGCCAAAGCACGGGGGAAGAGACCCAGTACTTC.

The V gene is TRBV28, the J gene TRBJ1-5, with D possibly being TRBD1 (6 bases). Germline values: CDR1 MDHEN, CDR2 SYDVKM. The CDR3 has 15 residues. Between the trimmed V and J ends, which lost 8 bases and 0 bases, there was a span of 14 bases. This CDR3 reads CASLRQAYSNQPQHF. The CDR3 nucleotides read TGTGCCAGCCTCAGACAGGCCTATAGCAATCAGCCCCAGCATTTT.

The V call is TRBV4-2, the J call TRBJ1-1; TRBD1 matches at 9 bases. The CDR3 has 16 residues. CDR1 is LGHNA and CDR2 is YNFKEQ in the germline V gene. J gave up 4 bases and V 0 bases, and 6 bases lay outside the gene matches. Here the CDR3 reads CASSQDMDRGGTEAFF. Written as DNA, the CDR3 is TGTGCCAGCAGCCAAGATATGGACAGGGGAGGCACTGAAGCTTTCTTT.

The chain couples TRBV5-1 to TRBJ2-5; a possible D gene is TRBD1 (5 bases). V gave up 0 bases and J gave up 4 bases, with 10 bases separating them. CDR3 length: 14 amino acids. Germline CDR1 and CDR2: SGHRS and YFSETQ. The CDR3 loop reads CASSLGAGPETQYF. The CDR3 DNA sequence: TGCGCCAGCAGCTTGGGAGCAGGGCCAGAGACCCAGTACTTC.

This clone came up once. The chain has TRBV18 and TRBJ1-5; weak D call: TRBD1 (5 bases). Looked up from germline, CDR1 is KGHSH and CDR2 is LQKENI. V was pared by 3 bases and J by 3 bases, with 12 bases between. This CDR3 region has 15 residues. The CDR3 spells CASSPGQGNNQPQHF. The CDR3 DNA reads as TGTGCCAGCTCACCGGGGCAGGGTAACAATCAGCCCCAGCATTTT.

The V call is TRBV21-1, the J call TRBJ2-5; the table's D call, TRBD2, has no DNA check behind it. TRBV21-1 is a documented pseudogene. The CDR3 totals 19 residues. CDR3 residues: CASSKETGTSTILQETQYF. DNA for the CDR3: TGTGCCAGCAGCAAAGAGACGGGGACTAGCACCATTTTGCAAGAGACCCAGTACTTC.

The V gene is TRBV6-1, the J gene TRBJ1-2; TRBD1 matches 7 bases. The V gene's germline CDR1 is MNHNS and CDR2 SASEGT. V shed 1 base and J 2 bases; nucleotides not matched to a gene: 4. The CDR3 runs 15 residues. The CDR3 DNA sequence: TGTGCCAGCAGTGAAGAGTCAGGGGGGAACTATGGCTACACCTTC. It is translated as CASSEESGGNYGYTF.